The sequence of this T cell receptor beta chain was determined in a study of neurological immune-mediated disorders. This clonotype was observed at least ten times. TCRdb analysed the 5' RACE reads with MiXCR anew, one entry per CDR3 protein. Of 70,000 to 95,000 distinct CDR3 sequences in the sample, 15% to 20% were seen once. Sequenced sample: PBMCs. The receptor comes from a middle-aged woman in good health.

The CDR3 DNA reads TGCGCCAGCAGCCCCGGTATCTTACGGGGGGGCCGATACAATGAGCAGTTCTTC. Its translation is CASSPGILRGGRYNEQFF. V usage is TRBV4-1 and J usage is TRBJ2-1; TRBD2 matches at 8 bases. Germline CDR1 MGHRA, CDR2 YSYEKL. The CDR3 is made up of 18 amino acids. After removal of 4 bases from V and 4 bases from J, the junction contained 15 bases not matched to a gene.